This T cell receptor beta chain originates from a study of T cell responses to AZD1222 COVID-19 vaccine. This CDR3 has 14 amino acids. Germline CDR1 and CDR2: LGHNA and YSLEER. V dropped 1 base and J dropped 7 bases, with 11 bases sitting between them. Using immunoSEQ multiplex PCR, the repertoire was profiled, and TCRdb retains in-frame clones only, with some absent. Of over 65,000 clones in the sample, 89% were seen once. Second-dose recipients at about 4 or about 12 weeks were treated as one pooled group. Regarding the study as a whole: Every sample of the repertoires postdated the peak T cell response. CD4 TCRs covered the whole spike, strongest at regions 160-218 and 743-854. Of the AZD1222 recipients, only 6 or 7 were seropositive at baseline.

Comments on this clone: No antigen is known for it.

The clonotype originates from an adult who received the AZD1222 COVID-19 vaccine. The input for sequencing was peripheral blood, taken 28 days after the second AZD1222 dose. This chain joins TRBV4-3 and TRBJ2-1; possibly TRBD2 for D (5 bases). The CDR3 sequence is CASSQAPSGNEQFF. CDR3 sequence (DNA): TGCGCCAGCAGCCAAGCCCCCTCGGGGAATGAGCAGTTCTTC.